This TCR beta chain was recorded in a study of shared clonotypes between healthy human individuals. About the study: Donors consisted of two women and a few men between 18 and 49.

Sequencing used immunoSEQ multiplex PCR; TCRdb keeps in-frame clones, though not all of them. Here the sample spans approximately 2,300,000 clones, roughly 90% being singletons. About this clone: The antigen remains unidentified.

Regarding the study as a whole: It was observed that 5% to 6.5% of naive CD4 clonotypes were shared across a handful of donors.

V was clipped by 7 bases and J by 5 bases; unmatched bases: 10. Germline lookup yields CDR1 SNHLY and CDR2 FYNNEI. This CDR3 has 14 residues. V is TRBV2 and J is TRBJ1-1, with 7 bases lining up with TRBD1. This receptor was obtained from a man between 18 and 35 years old in good health. Some clones in this sample may be carry-over from other donors' samples. The sample consisted of naive CD4+ T cells from PBMCs. The sample's subset: CD45RA+ positively selected. DNA of the CDR3: TGTGCCAGCACCGTCAGGGGGATTAGAACTGAAGCTTTCTTT. Its translation is CASTVRGIRTEAFF.